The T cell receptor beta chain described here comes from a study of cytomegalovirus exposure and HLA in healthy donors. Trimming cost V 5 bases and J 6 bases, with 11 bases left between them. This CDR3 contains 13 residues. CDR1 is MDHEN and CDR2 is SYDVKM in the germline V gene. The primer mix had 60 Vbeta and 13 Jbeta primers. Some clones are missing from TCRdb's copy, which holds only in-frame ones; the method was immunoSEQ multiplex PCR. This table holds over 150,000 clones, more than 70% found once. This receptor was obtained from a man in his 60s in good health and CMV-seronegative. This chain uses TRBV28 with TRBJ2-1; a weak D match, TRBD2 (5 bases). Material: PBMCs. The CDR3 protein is CASSQLVPNEQFF. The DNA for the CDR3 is TGTGCCAGCAGTCAACTAGTACCCAATGAGCAGTTCTTC.